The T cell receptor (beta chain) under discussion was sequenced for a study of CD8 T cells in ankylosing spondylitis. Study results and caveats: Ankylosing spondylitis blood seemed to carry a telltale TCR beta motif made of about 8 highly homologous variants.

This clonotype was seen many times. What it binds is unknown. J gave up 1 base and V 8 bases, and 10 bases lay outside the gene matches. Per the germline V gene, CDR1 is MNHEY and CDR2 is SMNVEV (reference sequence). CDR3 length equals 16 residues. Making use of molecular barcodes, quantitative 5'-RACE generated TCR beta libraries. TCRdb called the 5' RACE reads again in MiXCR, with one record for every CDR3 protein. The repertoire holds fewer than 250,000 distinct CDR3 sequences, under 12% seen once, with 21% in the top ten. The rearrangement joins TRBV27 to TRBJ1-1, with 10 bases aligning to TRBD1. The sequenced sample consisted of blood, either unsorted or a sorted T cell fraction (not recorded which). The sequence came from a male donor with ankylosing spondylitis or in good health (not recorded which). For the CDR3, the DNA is TGTGCCAGCGGCAGCCCCCGACAGGGGGCGAACACTGAAGCTTTCTTT. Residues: CASGSPRQGANTEAFF.